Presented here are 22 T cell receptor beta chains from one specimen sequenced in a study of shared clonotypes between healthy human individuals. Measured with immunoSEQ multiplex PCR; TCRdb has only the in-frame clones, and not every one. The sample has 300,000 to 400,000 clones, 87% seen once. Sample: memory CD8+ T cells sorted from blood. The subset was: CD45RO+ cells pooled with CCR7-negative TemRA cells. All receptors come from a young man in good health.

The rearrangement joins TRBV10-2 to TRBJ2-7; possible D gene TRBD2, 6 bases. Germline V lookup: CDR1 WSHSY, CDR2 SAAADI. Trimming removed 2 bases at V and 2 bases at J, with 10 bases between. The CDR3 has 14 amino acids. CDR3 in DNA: TGCGCCAGCAGTGAGCTCGGACTAACCTACGAGCAGTACTTC. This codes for CASSELGLTYEQYF.

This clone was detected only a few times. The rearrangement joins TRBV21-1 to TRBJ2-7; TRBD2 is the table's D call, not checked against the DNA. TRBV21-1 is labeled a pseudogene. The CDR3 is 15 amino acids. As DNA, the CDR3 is TGTGCCAGCAGCAAAGCGACTAGCGAGGTGCTCGAGCAGTACTTC. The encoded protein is CASSKATSEVLEQYF.

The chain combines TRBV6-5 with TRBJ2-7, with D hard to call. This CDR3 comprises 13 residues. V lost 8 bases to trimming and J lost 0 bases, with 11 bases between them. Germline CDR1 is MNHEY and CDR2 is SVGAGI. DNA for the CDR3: TGTGCCAGCGGGCCGGAGAGCTCCTACGAGCAGTACTTC. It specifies CASGPESSYEQYF.

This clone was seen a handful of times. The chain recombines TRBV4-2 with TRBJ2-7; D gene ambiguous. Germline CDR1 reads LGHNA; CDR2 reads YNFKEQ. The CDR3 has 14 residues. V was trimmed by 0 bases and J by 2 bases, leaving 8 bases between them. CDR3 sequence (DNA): TGTGCCAGCAGCCAAGACCCCGGCCCCTACGAGCAGTACTTC. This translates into CASSQDPGPYEQYF.

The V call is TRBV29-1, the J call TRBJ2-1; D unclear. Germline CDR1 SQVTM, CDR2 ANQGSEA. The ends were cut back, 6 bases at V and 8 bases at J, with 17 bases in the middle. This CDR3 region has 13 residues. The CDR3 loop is CSVPPPGSHEQFF. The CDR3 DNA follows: TGCAGCGTCCCTCCGCCGGGTTCCCATGAGCAGTTCTTC.

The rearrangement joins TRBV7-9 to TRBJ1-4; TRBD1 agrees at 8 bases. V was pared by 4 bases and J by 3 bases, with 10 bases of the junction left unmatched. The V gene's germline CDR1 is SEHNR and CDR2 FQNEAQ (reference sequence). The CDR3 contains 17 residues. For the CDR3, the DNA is TGTGCCAGCAGCTCCCTTGGACAGGGTGTGCCTAATGAAAAACTGTTTTTT. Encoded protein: CASSSLGQGVPNEKLFF.

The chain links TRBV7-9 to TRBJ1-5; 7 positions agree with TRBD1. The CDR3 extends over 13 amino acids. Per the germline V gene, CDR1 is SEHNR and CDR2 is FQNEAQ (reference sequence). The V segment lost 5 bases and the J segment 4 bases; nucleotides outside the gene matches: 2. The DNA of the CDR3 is TGTGCCAGCAGCCCGACAGGGAATCAGCCCCAGCATTTT. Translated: CASSPTGNQPQHF. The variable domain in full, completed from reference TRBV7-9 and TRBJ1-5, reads DTGVSQNPRHKITKRGQNVTFRCDPISEHNRLYWYRQTLGQGPEFLTYFQNEAQLEKSRLLSDRFSAERPKGSFSTLEIQRTEQGDSAMYLCASSPTGNQPQHFGDGTRLSIL.

The CDR3: CASSLLAGETYEQYF. The CDR3 DNA reads TGTGCCAGCAGCCTCCTAGCGGGGGAAACCTACGAGCAGTACTTC. The genes are TRBV7-8 and TRBJ2-7; 10 positions agree with TRBD2. V dropped 5 bases and J dropped 2; count of bases not matched to a gene: 6. CDR3 length: 15 residues. In germline, CDR1 is SGHVS, CDR2 FQNEAQ.

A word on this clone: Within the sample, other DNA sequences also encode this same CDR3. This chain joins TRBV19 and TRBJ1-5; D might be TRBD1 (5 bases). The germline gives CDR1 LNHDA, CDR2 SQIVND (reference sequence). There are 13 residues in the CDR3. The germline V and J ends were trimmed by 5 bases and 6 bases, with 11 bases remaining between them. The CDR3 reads CASSVGVGQPQHF. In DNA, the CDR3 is TGTGCCAGTAGTGTGGGGGTGGGTCAGCCCCAGCATTTT.

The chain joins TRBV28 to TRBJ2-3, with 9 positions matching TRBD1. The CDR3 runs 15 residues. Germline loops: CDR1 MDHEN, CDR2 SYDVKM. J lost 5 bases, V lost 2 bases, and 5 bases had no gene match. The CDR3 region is CASSLGQGPGDTQYF. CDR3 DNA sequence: TGTGCCAGCAGTTTAGGACAGGGGCCTGGAGATACGCAGTATTTT.

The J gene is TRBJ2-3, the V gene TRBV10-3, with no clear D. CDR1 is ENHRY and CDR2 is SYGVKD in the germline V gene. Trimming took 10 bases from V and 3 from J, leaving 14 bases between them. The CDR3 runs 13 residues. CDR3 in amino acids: CASGPNPTDTQYF. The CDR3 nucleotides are TGTGCCAGTGGACCAAACCCAACAGATACGCAGTATTTT.

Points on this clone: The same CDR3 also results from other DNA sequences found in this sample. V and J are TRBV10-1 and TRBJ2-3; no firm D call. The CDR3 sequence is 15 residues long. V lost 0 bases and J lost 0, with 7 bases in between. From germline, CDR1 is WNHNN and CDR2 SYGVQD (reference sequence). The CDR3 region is CASSESVGSTDTQYF. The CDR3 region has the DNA TGCGCCAGCAGTGAGTCGGTGGGGAGCACAGATACGCAGTATTTT.

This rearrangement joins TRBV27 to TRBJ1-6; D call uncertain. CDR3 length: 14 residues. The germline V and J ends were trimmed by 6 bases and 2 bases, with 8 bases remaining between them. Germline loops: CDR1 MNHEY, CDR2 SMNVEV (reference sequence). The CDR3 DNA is TGTGCCAGCAGCCCTGTGGCCTATAATTCACCCCTCCACTTT. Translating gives CASSPVAYNSPLHF.

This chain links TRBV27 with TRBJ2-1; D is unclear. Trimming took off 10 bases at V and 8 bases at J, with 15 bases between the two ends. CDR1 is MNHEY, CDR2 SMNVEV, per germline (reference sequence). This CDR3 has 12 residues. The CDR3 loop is CATLSFVDEQFF. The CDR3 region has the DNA TGTGCCACCCTCTCATTCGTGGATGAGCAGTTCTTC.

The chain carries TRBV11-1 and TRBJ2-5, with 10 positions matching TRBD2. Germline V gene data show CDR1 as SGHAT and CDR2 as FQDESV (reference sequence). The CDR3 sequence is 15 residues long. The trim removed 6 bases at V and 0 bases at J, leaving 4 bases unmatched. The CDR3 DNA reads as TGTGCCAGCAGTACGACTAGCGGGTACCAAGAGACCCAGTACTTC. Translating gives CASSTTSGYQETQYF.

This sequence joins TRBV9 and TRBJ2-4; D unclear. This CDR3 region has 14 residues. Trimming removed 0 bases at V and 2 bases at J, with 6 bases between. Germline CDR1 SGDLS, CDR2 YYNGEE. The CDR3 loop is CASSVGGSKNIQYF. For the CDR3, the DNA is TGTGCCAGCAGCGTAGGGGGATCCAAAAACATTCAGTACTTC.

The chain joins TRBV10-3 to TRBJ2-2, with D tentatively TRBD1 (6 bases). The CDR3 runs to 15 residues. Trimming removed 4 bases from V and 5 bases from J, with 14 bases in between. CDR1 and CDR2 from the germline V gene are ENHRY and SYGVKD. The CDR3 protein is CAISGGPILTGELFF. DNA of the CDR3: TGTGCCATCAGTGGGGGGCCGATTCTAACCGGGGAGCTGTTTTTT.

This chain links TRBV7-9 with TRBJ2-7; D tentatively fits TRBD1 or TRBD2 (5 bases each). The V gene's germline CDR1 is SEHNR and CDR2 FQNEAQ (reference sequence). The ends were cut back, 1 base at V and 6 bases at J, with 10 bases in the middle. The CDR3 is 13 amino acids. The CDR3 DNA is TGTGCCAGCAGCTTAGACCCAGGGAGCGAGCAGTACTTC. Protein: CASSLDPGSEQYF.

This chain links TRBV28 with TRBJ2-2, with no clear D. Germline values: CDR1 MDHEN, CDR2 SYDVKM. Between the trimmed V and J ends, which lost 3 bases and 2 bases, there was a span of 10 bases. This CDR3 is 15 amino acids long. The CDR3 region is CASSLDFVNTGELFF. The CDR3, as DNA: TGTGCCAGCAGTTTGGATTTCGTCAACACCGGGGAGCTGTTTTTT.

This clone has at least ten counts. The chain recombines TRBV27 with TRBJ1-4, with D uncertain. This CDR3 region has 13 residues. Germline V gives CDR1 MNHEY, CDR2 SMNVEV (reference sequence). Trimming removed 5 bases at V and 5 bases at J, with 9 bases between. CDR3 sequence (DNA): TGTGCCAGCAGTCCTGACACGAATGAAAAACTGTTTTTT. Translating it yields CASSPDTNEKLFF.

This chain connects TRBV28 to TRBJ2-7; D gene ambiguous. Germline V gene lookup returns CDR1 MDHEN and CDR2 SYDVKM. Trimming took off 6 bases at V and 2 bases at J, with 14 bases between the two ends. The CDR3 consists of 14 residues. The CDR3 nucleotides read TGTGCCAGCAGGCCGCACCTGGTGGCCTACGAGCAGTACTTC. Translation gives CASRPHLVAYEQYF. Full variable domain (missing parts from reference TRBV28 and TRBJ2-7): DVKVTQSSRYLVKRTGEKVFLECVQDMDHENMFWYRQDPGLGLRLIYFSYDVKMKEKGDIPEGYSVSREKKERFSLILESASTNQTSMYLCASRPHLVAYEQYFGPGTRLTVT.

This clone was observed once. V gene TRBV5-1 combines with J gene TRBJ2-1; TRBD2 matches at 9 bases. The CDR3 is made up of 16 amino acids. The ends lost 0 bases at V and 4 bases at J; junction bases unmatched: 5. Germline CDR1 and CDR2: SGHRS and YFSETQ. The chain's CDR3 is CASSLGLAEGYNEQFF. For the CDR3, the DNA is TGCGCCAGCAGCTTGGGACTAGCGGAGGGTTACAATGAGCAGTTCTTC.